The 11 T cell receptor beta chains below all came from one sample that was sequenced in a study of T cells after posttransplantation cyclophosphamide. Cells defined as naive were viable CD3+CD4+ or CD3+CD8+ and CCR7+CD45RA+CD45RO-CD95-CD27+CD28+. Repertoires were generated with immunoSEQ multiplex PCR, while TCRdb's copy carries only in-frame clones and drops some. The sample shows tens of thousands of clones, more than 85% of them seen only once. The sequenced sample consisted of naive CD4+ T cells sorted from blood. The receptors shown here come from a man aged 25 to 45 in good health and a related stem cell transplant donor.

CDR3 in amino acids: CASSQEGQGWTDTQYF. Here the CDR3 DNA reads TGCGCCAGCAGCCAAGAGGGACAGGGATGGACAGATACGCAGTATTTT. This chain uses TRBV4-3 with TRBJ2-3, with 9 bases fitting TRBD1. V gave up 0 bases and J gave up 3 bases; unmatched junction bases: 4. CDR1 LGHNA and CDR2 YSLEER come from the germline V gene. The CDR3 is 16 amino acids.

The J gene is TRBJ2-5, the V gene TRBV7-7; a possible D gene is TRBD1 (6 bases). The V and J ends lost 1 base and 2 bases respectively, with 14 bases between them. The CDR3 contains 16 residues. The germline V gene has CDR1 SSHAT and CDR2 FNYEAQ (reference sequence). The CDR3 DNA reads TGTGCCAGCAGCTTAGGAGGCAGGGGACGACAAGAGACCCAGTACTTC. Its protein product is CASSLGGRGRQETQYF.

The V call is TRBV13, the J call TRBJ1-6; tentative D call: TRBD1 (5 bases). Trimming pared 4 bases from V and 6 bases from J, leaving 10 bases between. CDR3 size: 14 residues. The germline CDR1 and CDR2 sequences are PRHDT and FYEKMQ (reference sequence). CDR3 sequence reads: CASSSRQSNSPLHF. DNA for the CDR3: TGTGCCAGCAGCTCAAGACAGAGTAATTCACCCCTCCACTTT.

The rearrangement joins TRBV19 to TRBJ1-5; 11 nucleotides line up with TRBD1. Germline CDR1 and CDR2: LNHDA and SQIVND (reference sequence). This CDR3 has 16 amino acids. The V gene end was trimmed by 1 base and the J gene end by 4 bases; junction bases not matched to a gene: 3. The CDR3 reads CASSIAGTGGNQPQHF. Here the CDR3 DNA reads TGTGCCAGTAGTATAGCCGGGACAGGGGGTAATCAGCCCCAGCATTTT.

This chain uses TRBV5-1 with TRBJ1-4, with 11 bases matching TRBD1. The CDR3 spans 15 residues. Germline V gene lookup returns CDR1 SGHRS and CDR2 YFSETQ. The V gene end was trimmed by 4 bases and the J gene end by 7 bases; junction bases not matched to a gene: 6. The CDR3 is CASSRGQGVGEKLFF. The CDR3 nucleotides read TGCGCCAGCAGCCGGGGACAGGGGGTTGGTGAAAAACTGTTTTTT.

This sequence joins TRBV29-1 and TRBJ2-7; 9 nucleotides agree with TRBD1. CDR3 length: 12 amino acids. The germline V gene encodes CDR1 SQVTM and CDR2 ANQGSEA. Trimming took 7 bases from V and 3 from J; bases not matched to a gene: 4. The DNA of the CDR3 is TGCAGCGCGACAGGGGGACGCTACGAGCAGTACTTC. It yields the protein CSATGGRYEQYF.

This sequence joins TRBV19 and TRBJ2-1; tentative D call: TRBD2 (5 bases). Trimming cost V 3 bases and J 10 bases, with 10 bases left between them. The CDR3 sequence is 12 residues long. From germline, CDR1 is LNHDA and CDR2 SQIVND (reference sequence). CDR3: CASSIWGEEQFF. CDR3 DNA sequence: TGTGCCAGTAGTATTTGGGGAGAGGAGCAGTTCTTC.

This chain uses TRBV4-3 with TRBJ2-3; D possibly corresponds to TRBD2 (6 bases). Germline V gene data show CDR1 as LGHNA and CDR2 as YSLEER. V lost 1 base to trimming and J lost 0 bases, with 11 bases between them. This CDR3 spans 16 amino acids. The CDR3 DNA sequence: TGCGCCAGCAGCCAAGTCGGGGGAAGTAGCACAGATACGCAGTATTTT. Translated, it gives CASSQVGGSSTDTQYF.

This chain joins TRBV6-5 and TRBJ2-6; TRBD1 is a possible D gene (5 bases). The germline gives CDR1 MNHEY, CDR2 SVGAGI. The ends were cut back, 1 base at V and 2 bases at J, with 9 bases in the middle. CDR3 length: 16 amino acids. The CDR3, as DNA: TGTGCCAGCAGTTACTTAGGGGCGCCTGGGGCCAACGTCCTGACTTTC. Translation gives CASSYLGAPGANVLTF.

The rearrangement joins TRBV4-2 to TRBJ1-1; tentative D call: TRBD1 (5 bases). The CDR3 runs to 15 residues. Trimming took off 1 base at V and 5 bases at J, with 14 bases between the two ends. Per germline, CDR1 LGHNA and CDR2 YNFKEQ. Written as DNA, the CDR3 is TGTGCCAGCAGCCAAGGACCATTCAGGGTTACTGAAGCTTTCTTT. Amino acid sequence: CASSQGPFRVTEAFF.

This rearrangement joins TRBV5-5 to TRBJ1-5; 10 bases are a match to TRBD1. The trim removed 3 bases at V and 7 bases at J, leaving 10 bases unmatched. This CDR3 is 16 amino acids long. Per germline, CDR1 SGHKS and CDR2 YYEKEE (reference sequence). CDR3 nucleotide sequence: TGTGCCAGCAGCTCCCAAGGGTGGGACAGGGGCCAGCCCCAGCATTTT. Its translation is CASSSQGWDRGQPQHF.